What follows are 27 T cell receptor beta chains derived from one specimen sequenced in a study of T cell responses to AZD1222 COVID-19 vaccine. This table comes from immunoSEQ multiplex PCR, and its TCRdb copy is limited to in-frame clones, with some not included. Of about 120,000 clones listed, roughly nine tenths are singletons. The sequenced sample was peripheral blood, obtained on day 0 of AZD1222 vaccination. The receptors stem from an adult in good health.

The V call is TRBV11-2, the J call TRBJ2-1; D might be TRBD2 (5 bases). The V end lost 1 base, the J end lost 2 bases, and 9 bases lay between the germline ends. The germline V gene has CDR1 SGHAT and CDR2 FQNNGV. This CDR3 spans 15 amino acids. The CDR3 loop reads CASSLGREPYNEQFF. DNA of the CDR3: TGTGCCAGCAGCTTAGGCCGGGAACCCTACAATGAGCAGTTCTTC.

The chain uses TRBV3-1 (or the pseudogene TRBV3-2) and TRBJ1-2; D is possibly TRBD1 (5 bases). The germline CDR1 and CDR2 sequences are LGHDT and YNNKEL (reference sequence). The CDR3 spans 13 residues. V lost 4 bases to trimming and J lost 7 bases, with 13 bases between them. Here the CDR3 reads CASSRRWGSGYTF. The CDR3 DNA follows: TGTGCCAGCAGCCGGAGATGGGGCTCTGGCTACACCTTC.

The CDR3 DNA sequence: TGTGCCACCAGCAGAGATGGGGCGGGGCCTTACAATGAGCAGTTCTTC. This gives the protein CATSRDGAGPYNEQFF. The chain couples TRBV15 to TRBJ2-1; perhaps TRBD2 as D (6 bases). The CDR3 has 16 residues. CDR1 and CDR2 from the germline V gene are LNHNV and YYDKDF (reference sequence). V dropped 0 bases and J dropped 4 bases, with 13 bases sitting between them.

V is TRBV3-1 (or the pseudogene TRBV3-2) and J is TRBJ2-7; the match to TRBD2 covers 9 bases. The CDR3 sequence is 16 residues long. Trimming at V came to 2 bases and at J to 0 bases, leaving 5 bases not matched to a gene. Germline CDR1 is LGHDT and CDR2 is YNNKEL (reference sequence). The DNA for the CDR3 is TGTGCCAGCAGCCAATATGCGGGAGGGGCCTCCTACGAGCAGTACTTC. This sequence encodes CASSQYAGGASYEQYF.

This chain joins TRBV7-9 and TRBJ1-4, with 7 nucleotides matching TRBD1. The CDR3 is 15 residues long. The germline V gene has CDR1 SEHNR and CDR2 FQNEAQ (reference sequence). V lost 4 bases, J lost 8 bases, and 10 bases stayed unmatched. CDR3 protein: CASSSLGGAGEKLFF. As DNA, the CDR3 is TGTGCCAGCAGCTCCTTAGGGGGCGCAGGGGAAAAACTGTTTTTT. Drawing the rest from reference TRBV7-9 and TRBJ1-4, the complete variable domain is DTGVSQNPRHKITKRGQNVTFRCDPISEHNRLYWYRQTLGQGPEFLTYFQNEAQLEKSRLLSDRFSAERPKGSFSTLEIQRTEQGDSAMYLCASSSLGGAGEKLFFGSGTQLSVL.

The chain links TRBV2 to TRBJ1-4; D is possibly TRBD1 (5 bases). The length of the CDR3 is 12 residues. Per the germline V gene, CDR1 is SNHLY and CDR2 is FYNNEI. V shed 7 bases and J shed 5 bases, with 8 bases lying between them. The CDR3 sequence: CASKGLNEKLFF. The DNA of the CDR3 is TGTGCCAGCAAGGGGCTAAATGAAAAACTGTTTTTT. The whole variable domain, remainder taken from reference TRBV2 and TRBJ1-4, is EPEVTQTPSHQVTQMGQEVILRCVPISNHLYFYWYRQILGQKVEFLVSFYNNEISEKSEIFDDQFSVERPDGSNFTLKIRSTKLEDSAMYFCASKGLNEKLFFGSGTQLSVL.

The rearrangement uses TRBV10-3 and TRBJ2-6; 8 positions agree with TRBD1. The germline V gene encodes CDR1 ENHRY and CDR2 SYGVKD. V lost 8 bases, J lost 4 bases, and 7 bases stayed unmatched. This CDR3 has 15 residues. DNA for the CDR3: TGTGCCATCGCAACGGACAGGGTCGGGGCCAACGTCCTGACTTTC. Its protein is CAIATDRVGANVLTF.

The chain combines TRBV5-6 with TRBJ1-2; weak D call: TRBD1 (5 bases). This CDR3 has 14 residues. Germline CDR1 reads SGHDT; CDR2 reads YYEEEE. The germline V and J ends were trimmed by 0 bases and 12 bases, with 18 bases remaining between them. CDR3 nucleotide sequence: TGTGCCAGCAGCTTGGACACTAGTTTTGGGGGGGACACCTTC. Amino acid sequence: CASSLDTSFGGDTF.

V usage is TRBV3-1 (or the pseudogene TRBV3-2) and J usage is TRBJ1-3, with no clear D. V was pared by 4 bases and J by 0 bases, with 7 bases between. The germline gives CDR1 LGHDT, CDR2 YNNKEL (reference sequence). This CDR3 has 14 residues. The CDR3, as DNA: TGTGCCAGCAGCCCGACGGTCTCTGGAAACACCATATATTTT. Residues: CASSPTVSGNTIYF.

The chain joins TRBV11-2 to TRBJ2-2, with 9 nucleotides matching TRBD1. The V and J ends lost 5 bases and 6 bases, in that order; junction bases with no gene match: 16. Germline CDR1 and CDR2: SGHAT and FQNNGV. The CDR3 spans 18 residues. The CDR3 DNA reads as TGTGCCAGCAGCACCATACGGATGGACAGGGGTTTCCCCGGGGAGCTGTTTTTT. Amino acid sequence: CASSTIRMDRGFPGELFF.

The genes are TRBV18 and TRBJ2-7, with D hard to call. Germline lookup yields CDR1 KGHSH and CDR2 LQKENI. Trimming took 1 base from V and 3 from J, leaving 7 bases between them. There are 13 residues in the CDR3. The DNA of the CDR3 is TGTGCCAGCTCACCACTGCAGGACTACGAGCAGTACTTC. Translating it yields CASSPLQDYEQYF.

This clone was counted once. The CDR3 protein is CASRMVGGTEAFF. In nucleotides, the CDR3 is TGCGCCAGCCGGATGGTGGGCGGGACTGAAGCTTTCTTT. This chain links TRBV5-1 with TRBJ1-1, with no clear D. The CDR3 loop spans 13 amino acids. The germline CDR1 and CDR2 sequences are SGHRS and YFSETQ. V shed 7 bases and J shed 5 bases, with 15 bases lying between them.

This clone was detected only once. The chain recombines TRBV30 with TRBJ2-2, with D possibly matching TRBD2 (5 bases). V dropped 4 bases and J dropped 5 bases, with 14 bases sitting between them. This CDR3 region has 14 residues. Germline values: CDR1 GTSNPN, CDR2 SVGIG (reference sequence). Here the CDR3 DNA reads TGTGCCTGGAAACCGACCCCGGGGACCGGGGAGCTGTTTTTT. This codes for CAWKPTPGTGELFF.

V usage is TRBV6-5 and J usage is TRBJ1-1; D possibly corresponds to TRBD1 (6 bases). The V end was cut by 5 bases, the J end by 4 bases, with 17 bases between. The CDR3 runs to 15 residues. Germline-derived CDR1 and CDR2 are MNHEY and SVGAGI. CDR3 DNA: TGTGCCAGCAGTCCACAAGGGGGGGGTTTCACTGAAGCTTTCTTT. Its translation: CASSPQGGGFTEAFF.

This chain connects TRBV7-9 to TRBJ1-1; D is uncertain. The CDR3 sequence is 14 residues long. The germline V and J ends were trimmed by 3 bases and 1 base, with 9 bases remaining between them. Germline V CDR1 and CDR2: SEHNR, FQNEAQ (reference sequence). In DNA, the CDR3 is TGTGCCAGCAGCTTCCTCGCCGGGAACACTGAAGCTTTCTTT. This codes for CASSFLAGNTEAFF. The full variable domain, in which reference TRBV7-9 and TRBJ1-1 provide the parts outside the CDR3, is DTGVSQNPRHKITKRGQNVTFRCDPISEHNRLYWYRQTLGQGPEFLTYFQNEAQLEKSRLLSDRFSAERPKGSFSTLEIQRTEQGDSAMYLCASSFLAGNTEAFFGQGTRLTVV.

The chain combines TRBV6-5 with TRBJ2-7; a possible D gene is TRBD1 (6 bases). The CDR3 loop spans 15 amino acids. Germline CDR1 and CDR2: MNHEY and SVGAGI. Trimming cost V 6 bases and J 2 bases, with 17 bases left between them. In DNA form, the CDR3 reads TGTGCCAGCAGACCCCAGGGGAAGGGTCCCTACGAGCAGTACTTC. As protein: CASRPQGKGPYEQYF.

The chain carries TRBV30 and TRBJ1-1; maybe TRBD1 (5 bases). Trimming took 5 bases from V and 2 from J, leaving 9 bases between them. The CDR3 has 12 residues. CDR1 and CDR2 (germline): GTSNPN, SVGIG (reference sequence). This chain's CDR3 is CAWAGRNTEAFF. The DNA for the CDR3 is TGTGCCTGGGCAGGGAGAAACACTGAAGCTTTCTTT. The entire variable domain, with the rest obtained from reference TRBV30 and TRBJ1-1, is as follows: SQTIHQWPATLVQPVGSPLSLECTVEGTSNPNLYWYRQAAGRGLQLLFYSVGIGQISSEVPQNLSASRPQDRQFILSSKKLLLSDSGFYLCAWAGRNTEAFFGQGTRLTVV.

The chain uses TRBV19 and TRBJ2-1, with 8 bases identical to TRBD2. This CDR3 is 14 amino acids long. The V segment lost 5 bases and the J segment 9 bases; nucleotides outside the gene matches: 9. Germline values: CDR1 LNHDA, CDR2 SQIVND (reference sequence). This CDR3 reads CASSGGLGQSEQFF. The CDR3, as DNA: TGTGCCAGTAGTGGGGGACTAGGACAAAGTGAGCAGTTCTTC. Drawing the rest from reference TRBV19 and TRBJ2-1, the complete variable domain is DGGITQSPKYLFRKEGQNVTLSCEQNLNHDAMYWYRQDPGQGLRLIYYSQIVNDFQKGDIAEGYSVSREKKESFPLTVTSAQKNPTAFYLCASSGGLGQSEQFFGPGTRLTVL.

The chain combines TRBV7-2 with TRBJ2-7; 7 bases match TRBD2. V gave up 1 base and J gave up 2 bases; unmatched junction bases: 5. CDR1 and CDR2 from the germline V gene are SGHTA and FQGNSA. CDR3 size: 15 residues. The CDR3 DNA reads TGTGCCAGCAGCTTAGGGCTAGCGGCTACCTACGAGCAGTACTTC. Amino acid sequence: CASSLGLAATYEQYF.

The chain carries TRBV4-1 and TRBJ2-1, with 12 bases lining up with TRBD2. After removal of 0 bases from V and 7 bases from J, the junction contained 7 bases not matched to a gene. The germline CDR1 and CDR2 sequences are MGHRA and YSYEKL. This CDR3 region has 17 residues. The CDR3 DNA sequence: TGCGCCAGCAGCCAAGACCCTAGCGGGAGGGCCGGTAATGAGCAGTTCTTC. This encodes CASSQDPSGRAGNEQFF.

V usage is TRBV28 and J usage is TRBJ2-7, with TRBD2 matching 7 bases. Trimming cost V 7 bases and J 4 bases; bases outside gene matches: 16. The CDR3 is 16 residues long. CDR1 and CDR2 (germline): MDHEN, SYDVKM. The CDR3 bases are TGTGCCAGCACCAAAACCGGGCGACTAGCCGGGTACGAGCAGTACTTC. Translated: CASTKTGRLAGYEQYF.

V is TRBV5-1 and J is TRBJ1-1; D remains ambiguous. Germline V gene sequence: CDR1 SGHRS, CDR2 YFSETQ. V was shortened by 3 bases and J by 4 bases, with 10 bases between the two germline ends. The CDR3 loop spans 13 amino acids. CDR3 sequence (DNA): TGCGCCAGCAGCTCTGGCCCCGGCACTGAAGCTTTCTTT. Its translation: CASSSGPGTEAFF. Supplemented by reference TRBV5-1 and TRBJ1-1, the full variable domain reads KAGVTQTPRYLIKTRGQQVTLSCSPISGHRSVSWYQQTPGQGLQFLFEYFSETQRNKGNFPGRFSGRQFSNSRSEMNVSTLELGDSALYLCASSSGPGTEAFFGQGTRLTVV.

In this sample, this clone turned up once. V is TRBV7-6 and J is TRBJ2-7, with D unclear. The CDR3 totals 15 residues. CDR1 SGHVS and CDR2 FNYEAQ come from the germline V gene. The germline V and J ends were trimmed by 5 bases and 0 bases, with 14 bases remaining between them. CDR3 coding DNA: TGTGCCAGCAGCCCGGGTTATAGGGCCTCCTACGAGCAGTACTTC. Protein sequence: CASSPGYRASYEQYF.

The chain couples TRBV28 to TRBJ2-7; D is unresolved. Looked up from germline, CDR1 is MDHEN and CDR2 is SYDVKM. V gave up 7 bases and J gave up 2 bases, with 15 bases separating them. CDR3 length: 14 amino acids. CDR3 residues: CASTQHGPPYEQYF. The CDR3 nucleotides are TGTGCCAGCACCCAACACGGACCGCCCTACGAGCAGTACTTC. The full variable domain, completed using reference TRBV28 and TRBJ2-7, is DVKVTQSSRYLVKRTGEKVFLECVQDMDHENMFWYRQDPGLGLRLIYFSYDVKMKEKGDIPEGYSVSREKKERFSLILESASTNQTSMYLCASTQHGPPYEQYFGPGTRLTVT.

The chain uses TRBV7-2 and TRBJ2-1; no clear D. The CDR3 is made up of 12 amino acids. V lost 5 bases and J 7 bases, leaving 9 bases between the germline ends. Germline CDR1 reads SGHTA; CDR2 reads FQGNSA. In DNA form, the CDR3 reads TGTGCCAGCAGCCCTCCCCAGAATGAGCAGTTCTTC. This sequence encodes CASSPPQNEQFF.

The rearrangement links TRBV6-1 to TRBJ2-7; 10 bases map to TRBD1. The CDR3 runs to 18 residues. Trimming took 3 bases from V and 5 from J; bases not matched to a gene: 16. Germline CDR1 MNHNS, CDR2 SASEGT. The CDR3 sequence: CASSDRWGPRDRGDEQYF. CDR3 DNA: TGTGCCAGCAGTGATCGGTGGGGACCCCGGGACAGGGGCGACGAGCAGTACTTC.

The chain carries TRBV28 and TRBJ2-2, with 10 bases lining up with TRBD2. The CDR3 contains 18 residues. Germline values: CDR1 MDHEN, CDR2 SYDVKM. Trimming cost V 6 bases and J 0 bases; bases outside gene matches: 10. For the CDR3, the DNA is TGTGCCAGCAGGCATAAGCGGGAGGGCGTCCCGAACACCGGGGAGCTGTTTTTT. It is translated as CASRHKREGVPNTGELFF.